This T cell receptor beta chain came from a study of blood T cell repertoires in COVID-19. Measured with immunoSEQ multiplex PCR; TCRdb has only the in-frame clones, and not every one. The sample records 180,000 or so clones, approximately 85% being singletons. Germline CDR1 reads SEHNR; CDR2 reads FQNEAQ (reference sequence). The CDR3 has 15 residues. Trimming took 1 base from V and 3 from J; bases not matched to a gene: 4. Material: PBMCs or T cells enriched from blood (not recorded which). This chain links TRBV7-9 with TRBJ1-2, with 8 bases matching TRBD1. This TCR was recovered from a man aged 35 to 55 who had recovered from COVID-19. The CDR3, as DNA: TGTGCCAGCAGCTTAGTATCAGGGGGCGACTATGGCTACACCTTC. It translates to CASSLVSGGDYGYTF.